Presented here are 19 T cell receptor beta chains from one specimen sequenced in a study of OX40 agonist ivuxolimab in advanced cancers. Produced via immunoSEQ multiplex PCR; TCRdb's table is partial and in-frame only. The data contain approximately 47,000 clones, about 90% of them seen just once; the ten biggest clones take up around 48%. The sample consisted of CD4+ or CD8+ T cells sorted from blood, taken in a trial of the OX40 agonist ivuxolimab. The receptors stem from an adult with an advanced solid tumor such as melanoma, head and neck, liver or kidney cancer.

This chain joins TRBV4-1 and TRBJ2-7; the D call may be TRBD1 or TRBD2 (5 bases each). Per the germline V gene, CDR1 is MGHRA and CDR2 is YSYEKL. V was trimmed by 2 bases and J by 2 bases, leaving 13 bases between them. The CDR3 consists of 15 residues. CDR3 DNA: TGCGCCAGCAGCCAAACTAGGGGCGGTACCTACGAGCAGTACTTC. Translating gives CASSQTRGGTYEQYF.

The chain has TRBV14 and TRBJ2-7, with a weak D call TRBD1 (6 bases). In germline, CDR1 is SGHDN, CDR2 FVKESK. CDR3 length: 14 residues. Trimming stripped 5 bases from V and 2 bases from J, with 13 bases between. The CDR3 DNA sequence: TGTGCCAGCAGCTATCTCGAGGGGGCCTACGAGCAGTACTTC. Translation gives CASSYLEGAYEQYF.

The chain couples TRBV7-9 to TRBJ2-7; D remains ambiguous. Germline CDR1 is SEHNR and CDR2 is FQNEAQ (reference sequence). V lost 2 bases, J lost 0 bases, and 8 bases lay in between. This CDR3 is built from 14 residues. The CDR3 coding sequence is TGTGCCAGCAGCTTAACCGGGCCCTCCTACGAGCAGTACTTC. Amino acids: CASSLTGPSYEQYF.

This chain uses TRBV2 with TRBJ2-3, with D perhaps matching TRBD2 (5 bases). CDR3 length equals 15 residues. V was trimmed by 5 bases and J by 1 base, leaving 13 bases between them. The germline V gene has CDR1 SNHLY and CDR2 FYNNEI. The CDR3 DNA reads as TGTGCCAGCAGTATGACCCGGGGAGGCACAGATACGCAGTATTTT. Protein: CASSMTRGGTDTQYF.

The CDR3 loop reads CASSQGLAGGSGELFF. As DNA, the CDR3 is TGTGCCAGCAGCCAAGGACTAGCGGGGGGCTCCGGGGAGCTGTTTTTT. The chain joins TRBV7-9 to TRBJ2-2; TRBD2 matches 14 bases. This CDR3 spans 16 amino acids. V shed 5 bases and J 6 bases; nucleotides not matched to a gene: 5. Germline assignment: CDR1 SEHNR and CDR2 FQNEAQ (reference sequence).

DNA of the CDR3: TGTGCCAGCAGCATGGGACAGGACAGGGCTGAAGCTTTCTTT. Translation: CASSMGQDRAEAFF. The chain has TRBV7-9 and TRBJ1-1; TRBD1 aligns across 8 bases. Germline V gene sequence: CDR1 SEHNR, CDR2 FQNEAQ (reference sequence). This CDR3 has 14 residues. J was trimmed by 6 bases and V by 5 bases; bases with no gene match: 8.

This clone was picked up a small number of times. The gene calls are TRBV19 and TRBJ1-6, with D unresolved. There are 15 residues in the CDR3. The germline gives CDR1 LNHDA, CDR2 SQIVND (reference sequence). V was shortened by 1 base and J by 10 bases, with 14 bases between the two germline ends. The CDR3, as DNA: TGTGCCAGTAGTATAGGCGGAGGGTCGGGCTCACCCCTCCACTTT. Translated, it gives CASSIGGGSGSPLHF.

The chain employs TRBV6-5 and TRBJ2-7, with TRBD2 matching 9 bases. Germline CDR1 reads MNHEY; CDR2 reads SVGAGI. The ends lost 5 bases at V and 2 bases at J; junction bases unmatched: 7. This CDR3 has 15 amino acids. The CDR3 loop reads CASSAPAGGTYEQYF. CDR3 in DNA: TGTGCCAGCAGTGCCCCAGCGGGGGGAACCTACGAGCAGTACTTC.

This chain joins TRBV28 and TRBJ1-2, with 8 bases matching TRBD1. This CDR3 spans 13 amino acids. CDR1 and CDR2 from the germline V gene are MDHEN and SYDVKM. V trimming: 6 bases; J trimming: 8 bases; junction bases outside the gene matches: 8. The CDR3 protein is CASRVGQVRGYTF. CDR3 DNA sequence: TGTGCCAGCAGAGTGGGACAGGTCAGGGGCTACACCTTC.

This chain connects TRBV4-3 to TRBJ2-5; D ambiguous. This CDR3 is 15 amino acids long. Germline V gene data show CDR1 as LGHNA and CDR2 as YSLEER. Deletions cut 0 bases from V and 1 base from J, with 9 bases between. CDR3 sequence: CASSQESGSQETQYF. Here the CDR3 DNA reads TGCGCCAGCAGCCAAGAGTCCGGGTCCCAAGAGACCCAGTACTTC.

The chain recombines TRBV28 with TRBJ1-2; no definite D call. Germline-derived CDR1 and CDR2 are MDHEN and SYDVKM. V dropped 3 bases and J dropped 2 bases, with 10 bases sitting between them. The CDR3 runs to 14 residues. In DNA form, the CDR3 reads TGTGCCAGCAGTTTCACCACGGAGAACTATGGCTACACCTTC. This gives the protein CASSFTTENYGYTF.

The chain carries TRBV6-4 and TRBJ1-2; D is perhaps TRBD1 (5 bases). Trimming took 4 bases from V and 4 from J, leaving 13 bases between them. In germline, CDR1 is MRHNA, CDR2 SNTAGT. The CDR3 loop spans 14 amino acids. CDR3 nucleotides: TGTGCCAGCAGTGGAGAGGGGCTAGGCTATGGCTACACCTTC. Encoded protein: CASSGEGLGYGYTF.

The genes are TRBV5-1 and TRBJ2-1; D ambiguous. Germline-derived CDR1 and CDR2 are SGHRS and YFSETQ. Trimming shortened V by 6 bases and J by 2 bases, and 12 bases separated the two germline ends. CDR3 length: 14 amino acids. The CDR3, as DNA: TGCGCCAGCACCAGAACTCCCCCCTACAATGAGCAGTTCTTC. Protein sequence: CASTRTPPYNEQFF.

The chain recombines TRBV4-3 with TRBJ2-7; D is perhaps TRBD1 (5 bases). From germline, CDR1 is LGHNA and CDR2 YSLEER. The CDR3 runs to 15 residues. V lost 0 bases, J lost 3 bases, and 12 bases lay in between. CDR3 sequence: CASSQDRGLNYEQYF. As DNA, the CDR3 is TGCGCCAGCAGCCAAGATAGGGGCCTGAACTACGAGCAGTACTTC.

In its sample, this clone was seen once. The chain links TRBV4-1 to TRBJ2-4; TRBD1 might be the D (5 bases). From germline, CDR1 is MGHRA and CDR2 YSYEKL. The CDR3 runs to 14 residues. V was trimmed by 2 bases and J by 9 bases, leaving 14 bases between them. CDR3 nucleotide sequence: TGCGCCAGCAGCCAACAAGGGGCCCAAGGCATTCAGTACTTC. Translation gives CASSQQGAQGIQYF.

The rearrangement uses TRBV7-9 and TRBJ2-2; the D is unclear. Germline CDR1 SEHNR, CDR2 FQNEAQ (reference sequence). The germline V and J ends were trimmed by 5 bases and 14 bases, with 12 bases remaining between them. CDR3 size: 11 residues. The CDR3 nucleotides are TGTGCCAGCAGCCTATCTCTGGGCCTGTTTTTT. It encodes CASSLSLGLFF. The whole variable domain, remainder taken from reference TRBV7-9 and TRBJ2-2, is DTGVSQNPRHKITKRGQNVTFRCDPISEHNRLYWYRQTLGQGPEFLTYFQNEAQLEKSRLLSDRFSAERPKGSFSTLEIQRTEQGDSAMYLCASSLSLGLFFGEGSRLTVL.

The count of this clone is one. The CDR3 reads CASSTLGQGREQYF. In DNA form, the CDR3 reads TGTGCCAGCAGTACCCTCGGTCAGGGGAGGGAGCAGTACTTC. The rearrangement links TRBV28 to TRBJ2-7, with D perhaps given as TRBD1 or TRBD2 (6 bases each). Trimming left V 5 bases short and J 7 bases short, with 18 bases between. The CDR3 consists of 14 residues. Germline V gene lookup returns CDR1 MDHEN and CDR2 SYDVKM.

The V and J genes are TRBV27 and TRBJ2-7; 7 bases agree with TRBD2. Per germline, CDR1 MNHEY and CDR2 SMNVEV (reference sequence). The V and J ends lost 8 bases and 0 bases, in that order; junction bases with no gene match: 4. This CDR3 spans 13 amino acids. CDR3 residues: CASRGSHSYEQYF. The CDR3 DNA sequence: TGTGCCAGCCGCGGGAGCCACTCCTACGAGCAGTACTTC.

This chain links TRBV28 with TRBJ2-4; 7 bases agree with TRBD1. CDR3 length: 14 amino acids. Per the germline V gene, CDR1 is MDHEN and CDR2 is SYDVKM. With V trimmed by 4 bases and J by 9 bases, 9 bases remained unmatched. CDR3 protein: CASSYDRELTIQYF. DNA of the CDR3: TGTGCCAGCAGTTACGACAGGGAATTAACCATTCAGTACTTC. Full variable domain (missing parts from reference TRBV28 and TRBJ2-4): DVKVTQSSRYLVKRTGEKVFLECVQDMDHENMFWYRQDPGLGLRLIYFSYDVKMKEKGDIPEGYSVSREKKERFSLILESASTNQTSMYLCASSYDRELTIQYFGAGTRLSVL.